These T cell receptor beta chains were read from a single sample in a study of esophageal squamous cell carcinoma under preoperative chemotherapy. TCRdb re-analysed the PCR reads in MiXCR, keeping a single row per CDR3 protein. The data contain 6,600 or so distinct CDR3 sequences, 25% to 40% of them singletons. The sample was collected from a patient given preoperative chemotherapy. These receptors were taken from a human donor with esophageal squamous cell carcinoma. The donor label of this sample is uncertain. CDR3s include the opening cysteine and the closing phenylalanine or tryptophan. The D gene is left open where the match is weak. Only part of the rows carry a size: once, few, many, or a class if the clone is expanded.

cdr3_aa cdr3_nt cdr3_length j_call clone_size d_call v_call
CASSSRDRTNYGYTF TGTGCCAGCAGCTCCCGGGACCGAACTAACTATGGCTACACCTTC 15 TRBJ1-2 many NA TRBV11-2
CASSLAGGGGETQFF TGTGCCAGCAGCTTGGCGGGCGGGGGGGGGGAGACCCAGTTCTTC 15 TRBJ2-1 many TRBD2 TRBV11-2
CASSQASGSSYEQFF TGCGCCAGCAGCCAAGCTAGCGGGAGCTCCTACGAGCAGTTCTTC 15 TRBJ2-1 few TRBD2 TRBV4-1
CASSFGTDNEQFF TGTGCCAGCAGCTTCGGGACGGACAATGAGCAGTTCTTC 13 TRBJ2-1 large NA TRBV6-5
CASSLTSAIVYNGQFF TGTGCCAGCAGTCTGACTAGCGCTATCGTCTACAATGGGCAGTTCTTC 16 TRBJ2-1 NA TRBD2 TRBV12-3/TRBV12-4
CGSRRGDRGNGDIQYF TGTGGCAGCAGGCGAGGGGACAGGGGAAATGGGGACATTCAGTACTTC 16 TRBJ2-4 NA TRBD1 TRBV7-2
CASSLGVTSGSYNEQFF TGTGCCAGCAGCTTAGGGGTGACTAGCGGGAGTTACAATGAGCAGTTCTTC 17 TRBJ2-1 large TRBD2 TRBV7-6
CASSYADSNEQYF TGTGCCAGCAGTTATGCTGATTCCAACGAGCAGTACTTC 13 TRBJ2-7 medium-sized NA TRBV6-5
CASSTTVGYTF TGTGCCAGCAGCACGACAGTCGGCTACACCTTC 11 TRBJ1-2 many NA TRBV7-9
CASSPLTGGSYNEQYF TGTGCCAGCAGTCCATTGACAGGGGGCTCCTACAATGAGCAGTACTTC 16 TRBJ2-7 medium-sized TRBD1 TRBV6-1
CASSLIGQAPSGAGELFF TGCGCCAGCAGCTTGATCGGACAGGCGCCCTCGGGGGCCGGGGAGCTGTTTTTT 18 TRBJ2-2 few NA TRBV5-1
CASSDGFSYEQFF TGTGCCAGCAGTGACGGGTTTTCCTACGAGCAGTTCTTC 13 TRBJ2-1 many NA TRBV6-1
CASSSIGGCGNTIYF TGTGCCAGCAGCTCAATAGGGGGGTGTGGAAACACCATATATTTT 15 TRBJ1-3 NA NA TRBV7-2
CASSSTNYNEQFF TGTGCCAGCAGCTCCACAAATTACAATGAGCAGTTCTTC 13 TRBJ2-1 many NA TRBV7-3
CASSFGTGTYEQFF TGTGCCAGCAGTTTTGGGACAGGGACCTACGAGCAGTTCTTC 14 TRBJ2-1 many TRBD1 TRBV27
CAWIPWTGDNSPLHF TGTGCCTGGATCCCATGGACAGGGGACAATTCACCCCTCCACTTT 15 TRBJ1-6 once TRBD1 TRBV30
CGSSPEMGELFF TGTGGCAGCAGCCCTGAAATGGGGGAGCTGTTTTTT 12 TRBJ2-2 NA NA TRBV6-1
CAWSVSVPYNEQFF TGTGCCTGGAGTGTAAGCGTGCCATACAATGAGCAGTTCTTC 14 TRBJ2-1 NA NA TRBV30
CASSPSPGWRETQYF TGCGCCAGCAGCCCATCTCCGGGTTGGCGAGAGACCCAGTACTTC 15 TRBJ2-5 NA NA TRBV4-1
CASSVVRNTEAFF TGTGCCAGCAGCGTAGTAAGGAACACTGAAGCTTTCTTT 13 TRBJ1-1 NA NA TRBV9
CASRVGDGGGGYEQFF TGTGCCAGCAGAGTAGGCGACGGGGGCGGCGGGTACGAGCAGTTCTTC 16 TRBJ2-1 medium-sized NA TRBV12-3/TRBV12-4
CASSYGGPEGTQYF TGTGCCAGCAGTTATGGGGGGCCTGAGGGGACCCAGTACTTC 14 TRBJ2-5 many NA TRBV6-5
CASSPKSGTQNIQYF TGTGCCAGCAGCCCAAAGTCCGGGACGCAAAACATTCAGTACTTC 15 TRBJ2-4 NA NA TRBV27
CASRTGGNTGELFF TGTGCCAGCAGGACAGGGGGCAACACCGGGGAGCTGTTTTTT 14 TRBJ2-2 many TRBD1 TRBV6-1
CASSLTSGRSGELFF TGTGCCAGCAGTTTGACTAGCGGGAGATCCGGGGAGCTGTTTTTT 15 TRBJ2-2 medium-sized TRBD2 TRBV12-3/TRBV12-4
CASSAGTINYNEQYF TGCGCCAGCAGCGCCGGGACTATCAACTACAATGAGCAGTACTTC 15 TRBJ2-7 many TRBD2 TRBV10-2
CASSPATDTRYF TGTGCCAGCAGTCCAGCCACAGATACGCGGTATTTT 12 TRBJ2-3 medium-sized NA TRBV6-5
CASGDSSYEQYF TGTGCCAGCGGGGACTCCTCCTACGAGCAGTACTTC 12 TRBJ2-7 medium-sized NA TRBV27
CASRGGGVYEQYF TGTGCCAGCAGGGGGGGCGGGGTTTACGAGCAGTACTTC 13 TRBJ2-7 medium-sized NA TRBV12-3/TRBV12-4
CARSLGGTSYVQYF TGTGCCAGAAGCTTGGGGGGGACTTCCTACGTGCAGTACTTC 14 TRBJ2-7 NA NA TRBV5-3
CASGPGLAGVGEEYF TGTGCCAGCGGCCCAGGACTAGCGGGAGTGGGGGAGGAGTACTTC 15 TRBJ2-1 NA TRBD2 TRBV7-2
CASSPDKEQFF TGTGCCAGCAGCCCTGACAAGGAGCAGTTCTTC 11 TRBJ2-1 NA NA TRBV7-2